The following is a T cell receptor beta chain sequence with its context. Its specificity is unknown. Assay used: immunoSEQ multiplex PCR; TCRdb lists only in-frame clones, some missing. This sample has about 680,000 clones, with 89% found just once. Treatment given: 15 to 20 received Ad26.COV2.S at low or high dose, single or two shots; roughly five received placebo; per-sample allocation not given. The investigators took samples on day 63 after the first vaccine or placebo injection. The germline V gene encodes CDR1 ENHRY and CDR2 SYGVKD. Trimming at V came to 10 bases and at J to 3 bases, leaving 12 bases not matched to a gene. CDR3 length equals 14 residues. The sample originates from a study of Ad26.COV2.S vaccination and SARS-CoV-2 variants. General study results and limits: The breadth of spike-specific CD8+ and CD4+ T cell responses after vaccination was reportedly substantial.

The rearrangement uses TRBV10-3 and TRBJ2-7; 7 bases are a match to TRBD1. This TCR was sampled from a person between 18 and 65 years old who received the Ad26.COV2.S COVID-19 vaccine or a placebo. The source material was peripheral blood, sampled in a trial of Ad26.COV2.S vaccine versus placebo. The CDR3 here is CATRVGAGGYEQYF. The CDR3 nucleotides read TGTGCCACCCGCGTCGGGGCAGGGGGCTACGAGCAGTACTTC.